The 16 T cell receptor beta chains given below trace back to one sample, sequenced in a study of control samples from healthy donors and cancer patients. Assay: immunoSEQ multiplex PCR; the TCRdb copy retains only in-frame clones and omits some. The sample shows tens of thousands of clones, 85% to 95% of them seen only once. Sequenced input: blood. The receptor source for this set is a man under 40 in good health.

The chain couples TRBV19 to TRBJ2-1; 12 bases are a match to TRBD2. Germline CDR1 and CDR2: LNHDA and SQIVND (reference sequence). CDR3 size: 18 residues. V trimming: 5 bases; J trimming: 9 bases; junction bases outside the gene matches: 17. The CDR3 loop is CASSASGRLAGGPSEQFF. The CDR3 coding sequence is TGTGCCAGTAGTGCCTCAGGGCGGCTAGCGGGAGGGCCAAGTGAGCAGTTCTTC.

As regards this clone: This likely comes from a read error, as the CDR3 has no conserved phenylalanine or tryptophan at its end. The limits of the CDR3 on the DNA are not certain, so only TCRdb's listed CDR3 is given. The chain joins TRBV6-2 or TRBV6-3 to TRBJ2-3; the table calls TRBD1, which could not be checked here. With termini counted, the CDR3 has 14 amino acids. Per the germline V gene, CDR1 is MNHEY and CDR2 is SVGEGT. CDR3 region: CASSYTPGQAMIAP.

The chain combines TRBV25-1 with TRBJ1-5, with 9 bases matching TRBD1. Germline CDR1 is MGHDK and CDR2 is SYGVNS. CDR3 length: 16 amino acids. Trimming at V came to 6 bases and at J to 6 bases, leaving 12 bases not matched to a gene. CDR3 coding DNA: TGTGCCAGCAGGGGCCCCCGGGACAGGGTCGGTCAGCCCCAGCATTTT. Its protein product is CASRGPRDRVGQPQHF. The full variable domain, with the rest looked up from reference TRBV25-1 and TRBJ1-5, is EADIYQTPRYLVIGTGKKITLECSQTMGHDKMYWYQQDPGMELHLIHYSYGVNSTEKGDLSSESTVSRIRTEHFPLTLESARPSHTSQYLCASRGPRDRVGQPQHFGDGTRLSIL.

The chain links TRBV3-1 (or the pseudogene TRBV3-2) to TRBJ1-2; D call uncertain. This CDR3 contains 17 residues. The germline V gene has CDR1 LGHDT and CDR2 YNNKEL (reference sequence). Trimming took off 0 bases at V and 2 bases at J, with 16 bases between the two ends. CDR3 DNA: TGTGCCAGCAGCCAAGATCCTACGACGCAGAGAAACTATGGCTACACCTTC. Protein product: CASSQDPTTQRNYGYTF.

V is TRBV14 and J is TRBJ2-7, with D perhaps matching TRBD2 (5 bases). CDR3 length equals 15 residues. Germline lookup yields CDR1 SGHDN and CDR2 FVKESK. V was trimmed by 0 bases and J by 3 bases, leaving 12 bases between them. As DNA, the CDR3 is TGTGCCAGCAGCCAAGAAGCGGACGGCCTCTACGAGCAGTACTTC. Translated, it gives CASSQEADGLYEQYF.

V gene TRBV4-1 combines with J gene TRBJ1-5; 9 bases fit TRBD1. Germline-derived CDR1 and CDR2 are MGHRA and YSYEKL. The CDR3 is 17 residues long. Trimming cost V 1 base and J 2 bases; bases outside gene matches: 6. The CDR3 region is CASSQGGTGLGNQPQHF. In nucleotides, the CDR3 is TGCGCCAGCAGCCAAGGGGGGACAGGGCTGGGCAATCAGCCCCAGCATTTT.

The V call is TRBV7-2, the J call TRBJ2-7; D is undetermined. The ends were cut back, 1 base at V and 0 bases at J, with 7 bases in the middle. This CDR3 region has 14 residues. Germline V gene data show CDR1 as SGHTA and CDR2 as FQGNSA. CDR3 coding DNA: TGTGCCAGCAGCTTAGTAGCCGCCTCCTACGAGCAGTACTTC. The encoded protein is CASSLVAASYEQYF.

The chain joins TRBV7-9 to TRBJ2-2; no definite D call. CDR3 length: 15 residues. Between the trimmed V and J ends, which lost 6 bases and 4 bases, there was a span of 15 bases. CDR1 and CDR2 (germline): SEHNR, FQNEAQ (reference sequence). Written as DNA, the CDR3 is TGTGCCAGCAGGTTGGGTCTAGGGATCACCGGGGAGCTGTTTTTT. This codes for CASRLGLGITGELFF.

Comment on this clone: In the same sample, other DNA sequences code for this CDR3. CDR3 loop: CASSPGQDYGYTF. The CDR3 bases are TGTGCCAGCAGCCCAGGACAGGACTATGGCTACACCTTC. The chain employs TRBV14 and TRBJ1-2; 7 bases fit TRBD1. The CDR3 sequence is 13 residues long. V trimming: 4 bases; J trimming: 3 bases; junction bases outside the gene matches: 2. Germline values: CDR1 SGHDN, CDR2 FVKESK.

The rearrangement uses TRBV20-1 and TRBJ2-7, with TRBD2 identical over 7 bases. The germline gives CDR1 DFQATT, CDR2 SNEGSKA (reference sequence). The CDR3 loop spans 11 amino acids. V lost 2 bases to trimming and J lost 12 bases; unmatched junction nucleotides: 7. This CDR3 is CSARTRGVRYF. Here the CDR3 DNA reads TGCAGTGCTAGAACTCGGGGGGTGAGGTACTTC.

The CDR3 reads CASSLVTGLETQYF. CDR3 DNA: TGTGCCAGCAGCTTAGTGACAGGTCTAGAGACCCAGTACTTC. V is TRBV7-9 and J is TRBJ2-5, with a weak D call TRBD1 (6 bases). Germline loops: CDR1 SEHNR, CDR2 FQNEAQ (reference sequence). V was pared by 1 base and J by 4 bases, with 10 bases between. The CDR3 extends over 14 amino acids.

This chain uses TRBV2 with TRBJ2-1; 7 bases are shared with TRBD2. V shed 5 bases and J 2 bases; nucleotides not matched to a gene: 15. The CDR3 covers 18 residues. Germline V gene sequence: CDR1 SNHLY, CDR2 FYNNEI. Written as DNA, the CDR3 is TGTGCCAGCAGTAGCGGGGCTGGGAGGGAGCGCCCCTACAATGAGCAGTTCTTC. Translating gives CASSSGAGRERPYNEQFF.

The V call is TRBV10-1, the J call TRBJ2-5; no firm D call. Germline V gene lookup returns CDR1 WNHNN and CDR2 SYGVQD (reference sequence). This CDR3 has 15 amino acids. V lost 7 bases and J 5 bases, leaving 20 bases between the germline ends. The CDR3 region has the DNA TGCGCCAGCATAAAAGGACGGCGAGTTCAGGAGACCCAGTACTTC. Amino acid sequence: CASIKGRRVQETQYF.

The V call is TRBV7-2, the J call TRBJ1-5; maybe TRBD1 (5 bases). V was trimmed by 5 bases and J by 0 bases, leaving 11 bases between them. Germline CDR1 reads SGHTA; CDR2 reads FQGNSA. The CDR3 runs to 15 residues. The CDR3 loop reads CASSATGPSNQPQHF. The DNA for the CDR3 is TGTGCCAGCAGCGCAACGGGACCTAGCAATCAGCCCCAGCATTTT.

The rearrangement joins TRBV5-6 to TRBJ2-1, with no clear D. Per the germline V gene, CDR1 is SGHDT and CDR2 is YYEEEE. V lost 1 base and J 4 bases, leaving 6 bases between the germline ends. CDR3 length: 13 amino acids. The CDR3 protein is CASSLQPYNEQFF. CDR3 bases: TGTGCCAGCAGCTTGCAACCGTACAATGAGCAGTTCTTC. Supplemented by reference TRBV5-6 and TRBJ2-1, the full variable domain reads DAGVTQSPTHLIKTRGQQVTLRCSPKSGHDTVSWYQQALGQGPQFIFQYYEEEERQRGNFPDRFSGHQFPNYSSELNVNALLLGDSALYLCASSLQPYNEQFFGPGTRLTVL.

This chain connects TRBV4-1 to TRBJ2-6, with D unclear. CDR1 is MGHRA and CDR2 is YSYEKL in the germline V gene. There are 17 residues in the CDR3. V shed 1 base and J shed 0 bases, with 10 bases lying between them. Here the CDR3 reads CASSQGRIGSGANVLTF. The CDR3 region has the DNA TGCGCCAGCAGCCAAGGACGGATAGGCTCTGGGGCCAACGTCCTGACTTTC.